One sample yielded the 20 T cell receptor beta chains listed below, sequenced in a study of shared clonotypes between healthy human individuals. Generated by immunoSEQ multiplex PCR, the TCRdb table keeps only in-frame clones and is missing some. The sample records approximately 330,000 clones, more than 60% being singletons. The material sequenced was memory CD4+ T cells sorted from blood. The subset here: CD45RA-negative fraction. Every receptor here comes from a man aged 25-40 years in good health.

The rearrangement uses TRBV5-1 and TRBJ2-5; D gene uncertain. Trimming stripped 3 bases from V and 5 bases from J, with 11 bases between. This CDR3 spans 13 amino acids. The germline V gene has CDR1 SGHRS and CDR2 YFSETQ. The CDR3 DNA follows: TGCGCCAGCAGCTCTGCCTTCATGGAGACCCAGTACTTC. It specifies CASSSAFMETQYF. Full variable domain (outside the CDR3, taken from reference TRBV5-1 and TRBJ2-5): KAGVTQTPRYLIKTRGQQVTLSCSPISGHRSVSWYQQTPGQGLQFLFEYFSETQRNKGNFPGRFSGRQFSNSRSEMNVSTLELGDSALYLCASSSAFMETQYFGPGTRLLVL.

The V and J genes are TRBV5-4 and TRBJ1-3; tentatively, D is TRBD1 (6 bases). With 4 bases removed from V and 0 bases from J, the gap between germline ends came to 14 bases. The CDR3 consists of 16 residues. CDR1 and CDR2 from the germline V gene are SGHNT and YYREEE (reference sequence). The CDR3 here is CASSVGPGASGNTIYF. CDR3 nucleotides: TGTGCCAGCAGCGTGGGTCCGGGGGCCTCTGGAAACACCATATATTTT.

CDR3 loop: CASSPMRQLPYEQYF. In DNA, the CDR3 is TGTGCCAGCTCACCGATGCGACAGTTACCCTACGAGCAGTACTTC. The chain employs TRBV18 and TRBJ2-7, with D tentatively TRBD1 (5 bases). Trimming pared 3 bases from V and 2 bases from J, leaving 14 bases between. CDR3 length: 15 amino acids. Germline V CDR1 and CDR2: KGHSH, LQKENI. Filled out from reference TRBV18 and TRBJ2-7, the complete variable domain reads NAGVMQNPRHLVRRRGQEARLRCSPMKGHSHVYWYRQLPEEGLKFMVYLQKENIIDESGMPKERFSAEFPKEGPSILRIQQVVRGDSAAYFCASSPMRQLPYEQYFGPGTRLTVT.

The V gene is TRBV12-1, the J gene TRBJ2-3; the table calls TRBD2, which could not be checked here. TRBV12-1 constitutes a pseudogene. The CDR3 contains 16 residues. The CDR3 sequence: CASSFALATSTDTQYF. The CDR3 DNA reads as TGTGCCAGCAGCTTTGCACTAGCCACTAGCACAGATACGCAGTATTTT.

The rearrangement links TRBV25-1 to TRBJ2-5, with D possibly being TRBD2 (5 bases). In germline, CDR1 is MGHDK, CDR2 SYGVNS. CDR3 length equals 16 residues. V lost 5 bases and J lost 4, with 20 bases in between. CDR3 DNA sequence: TGTGCCAGCAGTCCCTTCCCGTGGGAGCGCCGAGAGACCCAGTACTTC. Its translation: CASSPFPWERRETQYF.

This clone was observed a few times. This sequence joins TRBV6-4 and TRBJ1-5; possibly TRBD1 for D (5 bases). The CDR3 is 13 residues long. V dropped 6 bases and J dropped 8 bases, with 14 bases sitting between them. Looked up from germline, CDR1 is MRHNA and CDR2 is SNTAGT. CDR3 nucleotides: TGTGCCAGCAGCCCGAATGGGGGGGAGCCCCAGCATTTT. Protein sequence: CASSPNGGEPQHF.

This clone came up once. The chain carries TRBV14 and TRBJ1-2, with a possible D match to TRBD1 (5 bases). V was shortened by 4 bases and J by 0 bases, with 15 bases between the two germline ends. This CDR3 has 16 residues. The germline V gene encodes CDR1 SGHDN and CDR2 FVKESK. CDR3 loop: CASSPLWGRANYGYTF. The CDR3 coding sequence is TGTGCCAGCAGCCCACTATGGGGCAGAGCTAACTATGGCTACACCTTC.

The genes are TRBV7-3 and TRBJ2-3; possible D gene TRBD1, 5 bases. V dropped 4 bases and J dropped 4 bases, with 15 bases sitting between them. Per germline, CDR1 SGHTA and CDR2 FQGTGA. The CDR3 covers 15 residues. For the CDR3, the DNA is TGTGCCAGCAGCTCCGCCTTAGGCAGGGCAGATACGCAGTATTTT. Translated: CASSSALGRADTQYF.

The chain is built from TRBV7-6 and TRBJ2-7; tentatively, D is TRBD1 (5 bases). Trimming left V 3 bases short and J 5 bases short, with 17 bases between. Germline V gene sequence: CDR1 SGHVS, CDR2 FNYEAQ. The CDR3 is 15 amino acids. CDR3: CASSFRLLSTDEQYF. The CDR3 DNA reads as TGTGCCAGCAGCTTCAGACTGCTATCGACAGACGAGCAGTACTTC.

The rearrangement links TRBV28 to TRBJ2-7; D is perhaps TRBD2 (5 bases). Germline lookup yields CDR1 MDHEN and CDR2 SYDVKM. V lost 5 bases and J lost 5, with 31 bases in between. This CDR3 is 19 amino acids long. Written as DNA, the CDR3 is TGTGCCAGCAGTCCACACTGGGTAGGTTTGGACTCAAATCCTGACGAGCAGTACTTC. It is translated as CASSPHWVGLDSNPDEQYF.

The rearrangement links TRBV5-1 to TRBJ2-5; 12 nucleotides line up with TRBD1. This CDR3 has 13 amino acids. J was trimmed by 5 bases and V by 7 bases; bases with no gene match: 3. Germline CDR1 reads SGHRS; CDR2 reads YFSETQ. CDR3 in DNA: TGCGCCAGCGGGACAGGGGGCGAGGAGACCCAGTACTTC. Its translation: CASGTGGEETQYF.

The rearrangement uses TRBV28 and TRBJ2-4; D is tentatively TRBD1 or TRBD2 (5 bases each). V was shortened by 3 bases and J by 6 bases, with 9 bases between the two germline ends. CDR3 length: 13 amino acids. Germline assignment: CDR1 MDHEN and CDR2 SYDVKM. The CDR3 loop is CASSFGTGNIQYF. DNA for the CDR3: TGTGCCAGCAGTTTTGGGACGGGAAACATTCAGTACTTC.

The chain couples TRBV5-6 to TRBJ2-2; D perhaps matches TRBD1 (6 bases). Trimming stripped 3 bases from V and 2 bases from J, with 17 bases between. The CDR3 extends over 17 amino acids. Germline CDR1 is SGHDT and CDR2 is YYEEEE. CDR3 nucleotides: TGTGCCAGCAGCTGGACGTTGGGGACACATAACACCGGGGAGCTGTTTTTT. The encoded protein is CASSWTLGTHNTGELFF.

The CDR3 region is CASSLLPGSRDRYF. The CDR3 nucleotides read TGTGCCAGCAGCTTATTGCCAGGGTCTCGCGATCGGTACTTC. The chain has TRBV11-2 and TRBJ2-7; perhaps TRBD1 as D (5 bases). This CDR3 has 14 amino acids. Per the germline V gene, CDR1 is SGHAT and CDR2 is FQNNGV. Trimming stripped 2 bases from V and 12 bases from J, with 20 bases between.

This clone was recorded once. Additional DNA sequences in this sample encode the identical CDR3. The chain combines TRBV19 with TRBJ2-7, with TRBD2 matching over 7 bases. The CDR3 length is 14 residues. The germline CDR1 and CDR2 sequences are LNHDA and SQIVND (reference sequence). Trimming at V came to 6 bases and at J to 0 bases, leaving 5 bases not matched to a gene. CDR3 sequence reads: CASSPGLISYEQYF. For the CDR3, the DNA is TGTGCCAGTAGCCCGGGACTAATCTCCTACGAGCAGTACTTC.

V and J are TRBV7-2 and TRBJ1-1, with unresolved D. Trimming left V 6 bases short and J 11 bases short, with 16 bases between. The CDR3 length is 12 residues. CDR1 is SGHTA and CDR2 is FQGNSA in the germline V gene. The CDR3 sequence is CASSQSRGRAFF. For the CDR3, the DNA is TGTGCCAGCAGTCAAAGCCGGGGTCGGGCTTTCTTT.

The rearrangement uses TRBV11-2 and TRBJ2-3, with D unresolved. The CDR3 loop spans 13 amino acids. Germline CDR1 and CDR2: SGHAT and FQNNGV. Trimming shortened V by 0 bases and J by 1 base, and 2 bases separated the two germline ends. The CDR3 here is CASSLDGTDTQYF. Here the CDR3 DNA reads TGTGCCAGCAGCTTAGATGGCACAGATACGCAGTATTTT.

This clone was seen more than once but under ten times. For the CDR3, the DNA is TGTGCCAGCAGCAGAGGACAGCGAGAGACCCAGTACTTC. This sequence encodes CASSRGQRETQYF. This chain joins TRBV11-3 and TRBJ2-5; a weak D match, TRBD1 (6 bases). The CDR3 totals 13 residues. V lost 5 bases, J lost 4 bases, and 11 bases lay in between. Germline loops: CDR1 SGHNT, CDR2 YENEEA.

The gene calls are TRBV10-3 and TRBJ2-1; 11 nucleotides line up with TRBD2. Germline V gene data show CDR1 as ENHRY and CDR2 as SYGVKD. V was pared by 10 bases and J by 1 base, with 3 bases of the junction left unmatched. The CDR3 is 14 amino acids. CDR3 coding DNA: TGTGCCAGTAGCGGGAGGGGGTCCTACAATGAGCAGTTCTTC. Translation gives CASSGRGSYNEQFF.

Written as DNA, the CDR3 is TGTGCCAGTAGTGACTACGTGGAGCTGTTTTTT. It is translated as CASSDYVELFF. The chain links TRBV19 to TRBJ2-2, with D possibly matching TRBD2 (5 bases). V was clipped by 5 bases and J by 10 bases, with 8 bases between them. Per the germline V gene, CDR1 is LNHDA and CDR2 is SQIVND (reference sequence). The CDR3 consists of 11 residues. The complete variable domain, with remaining parts taken from reference TRBV19 and TRBJ2-2, reads DGGITQSPKYLFRKEGQNVTLSCEQNLNHDAMYWYRQDPGQGLRLIYYSQIVNDFQKGDIAEGYSVSREKKESFPLTVTSAQKNPTAFYLCASSDYVELFFGEGSRLTVL.